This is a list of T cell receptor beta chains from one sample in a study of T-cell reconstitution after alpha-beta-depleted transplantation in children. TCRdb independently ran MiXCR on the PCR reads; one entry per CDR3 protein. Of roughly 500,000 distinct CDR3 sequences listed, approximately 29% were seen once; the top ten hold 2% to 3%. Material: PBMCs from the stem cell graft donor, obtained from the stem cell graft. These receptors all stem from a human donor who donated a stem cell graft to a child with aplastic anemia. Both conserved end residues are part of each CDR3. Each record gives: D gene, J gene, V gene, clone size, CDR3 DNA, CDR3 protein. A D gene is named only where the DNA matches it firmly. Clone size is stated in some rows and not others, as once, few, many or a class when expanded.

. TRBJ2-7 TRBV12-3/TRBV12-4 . TGTGCCAGCAGTTTAGTAGGGGCCGGGCGGGAGCAGTACTTC CASSLVGAGREQYF
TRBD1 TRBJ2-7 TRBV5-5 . TGTGCCAGCAGCTTGGACAGGGGAAACGAGCAGTACTTC CASSLDRGNEQYF
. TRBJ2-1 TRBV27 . TGTGCCAGCAGTCCCCGGGACACCTACTACAATGAGCAGTTCTTC CASSPRDTYYNEQFF
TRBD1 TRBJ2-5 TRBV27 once TGTGCCAGCAGTTTATGGACAGGGGCGGAGACCCAGTACTTC CASSLWTGAETQYF
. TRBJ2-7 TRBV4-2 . TGTGCCAGCAGCCAAGATTACAGCTCCTACGAGCAGTACTTC CASSQDYSSYEQYF
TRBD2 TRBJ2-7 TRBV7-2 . TGTGCCAGCAGCTTAGACGGGAGGGTCCACGAGCAGTACTTC CASSLDGRVHEQYF
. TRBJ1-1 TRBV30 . TGTGCCTGGAGCGCCGGTCAGATGAACACTGAAGCTTTCTTT CAWSAGQMNTEAFF
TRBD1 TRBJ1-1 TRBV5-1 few TGCGCCAGCAGCTTAACCGGGACAGGGGGCCCTGAAGCTTTCTTT CASSLTGTGGPEAFF
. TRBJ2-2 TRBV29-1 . TGCAGCGTGAACAGGGATAGCACCGGGGAGCTGTTTTTT CSVNRDSTGELFF
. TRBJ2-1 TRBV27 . TGTGCCAGCATCTCATCAACTAGATATGAGCAGTTCTTC CASISSTRYEQFF
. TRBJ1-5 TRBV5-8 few TGTGCCAGCAGCTTGGTAAGCGGGGCAAGCAATCAGCCCCAGCATTTT CASSLVSGASNQPQHF
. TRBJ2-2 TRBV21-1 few TGTGCCAGCAGCCAACGTCCGGGACATGTTACGAACACCGGGGAGCTGTTTTTT CASSQRPGHVTNTGELFF
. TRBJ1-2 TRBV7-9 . TGTGCCAGCAGGGCAGGGGACCCCAACTATGGCTACACCTTC CASRAGDPNYGYTF
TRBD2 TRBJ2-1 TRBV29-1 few TGCAGCGTTGAAGATTTCCTAGCGGGGTTATACAATGAGCAGTTCTTC CSVEDFLAGLYNEQFF
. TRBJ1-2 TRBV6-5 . TGTGCCAGCAGTTTGGGGACGGAAGACTTCTATGGCTACACCTTC CASSLGTEDFYGYTF
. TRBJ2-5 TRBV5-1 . TGCGCCAGCAGCGGCGGCTCTGCGGGAGAGACCCAGTACTTC CASSGGSAGETQYF
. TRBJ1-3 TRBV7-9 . TGTGCCAGCAGCTTCGGCGACTCTGGAAACACCATATATTTT CASSFGDSGNTIYF
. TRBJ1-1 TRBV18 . TGTGCCAGCTCATACCAATTGGGTTACACTGAAGCTTTCTTT CASSYQLGYTEAFF
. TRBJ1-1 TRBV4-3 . TGCGCCAGCAGCCAAGAATCTCGCAGGCTGAACACTGAAGCTTTCTTT CASSQESRRLNTEAFF
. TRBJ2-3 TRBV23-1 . TGCGCCAGCAGTCAATTCACCACAAACGGGGGACCACTACCTCGCACAGATACGCAGTATTTT CASSQFTTNGGPLPRTDTQYF
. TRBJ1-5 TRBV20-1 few TGCAGTGTCCAGACGGGTACTGGCAATCAGCCCCAGCATTTT CSVQTGTGNQPQHF
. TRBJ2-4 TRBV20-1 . TGCAGTGCTAGGGCAACAGGGACGAACATTCAGTACTTC CSARATGTNIQYF
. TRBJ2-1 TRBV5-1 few TGCGCCAGCAGCTTGGCGGCAGCTAATGAGCAGTTCTTC CASSLAAANEQFF
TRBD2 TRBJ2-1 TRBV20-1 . TGCAGTGCCATTCTAGCGGGAGTCGACGGTGAGCAGTTCTTC CSAILAGVDGEQFF
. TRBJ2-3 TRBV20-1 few TGCAGTGCTGACCAACTAGGTGGTGTCACAGATACGCAGTATTTT CSADQLGGVTDTQYF
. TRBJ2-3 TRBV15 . TGTGCCACCAGCAGAGCCCCCGGGGGTGGTGCAGATACGCAGTATTTT CATSRAPGGGADTQYF
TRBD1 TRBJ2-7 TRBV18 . TGTGCCAGCTCACCGGCTACCGGGACAGGGGGCACAATCACCTACGAGCAGTACTTC CASSPATGTGGTITYEQYF
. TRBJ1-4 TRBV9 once TGTGCCAGCAGCGTTTCTCCCAGGGAAGACGAAAAACTGTTTTTT CASSVSPREDEKLFF
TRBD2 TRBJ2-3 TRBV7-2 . TGTGCCAGCAGCCTTATAGCGGGAGGGCCAAGAATAGATACGCAGTATTTT CASSLIAGGPRIDTQYF
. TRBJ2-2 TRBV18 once TGTGCCAGCTCACTTCACATGGACACCGGGGAGCTGTTTTTT CASSLHMDTGELFF
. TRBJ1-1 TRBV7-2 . TGTGCCAGCAGCCTCAATCTGGGGACTGAAGCTTTCTTT CASSLNLGTEAFF
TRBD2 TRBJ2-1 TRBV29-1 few TGCAGCGTTAGAGCGGGAGTGGACGAGGGTGAGCAGTTCTTC CSVRAGVDEGEQFF
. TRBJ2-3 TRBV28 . TGTGCCTTCGGACTCGACGTTCGAACGCAGTATTTT CAFGLDVRTQYF
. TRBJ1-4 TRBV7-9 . TGTGCCAGCAGCTTAGATGAAAGTGAAAAACTGTTTTTT CASSLDESEKLFF
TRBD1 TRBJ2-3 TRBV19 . TGTGCCAGTAGTATCTACAGGGGATTGGGGGATACGCAGTATTTT CASSIYRGLGDTQYF
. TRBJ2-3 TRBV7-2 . TGTGCCAGCAGCCCGGGACTCCGAACAGATACGCAGTATTTT CASSPGLRTDTQYF
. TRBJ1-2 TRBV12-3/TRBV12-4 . TGTGCCAGCAGTTTAGGGCCTTGGGGCTACACCTTC CASSLGPWGYTF
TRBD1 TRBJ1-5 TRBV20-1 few TGCAGTGCTAGAGGGGGACAGGGGGATAATCAGCCCCAGCATTTT CSARGGQGDNQPQHF
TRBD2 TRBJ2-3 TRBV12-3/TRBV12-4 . TGTGCCAGCAGTTCCCGGAGTAGCGGGATTAGCACAGATACGCAGTATTTT CASSSRSSGISTDTQYF
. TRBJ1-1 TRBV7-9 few TGTGCCAGCAGCCCCAGTACAGGGTGGGGGACTGAAGCTTTCTTT CASSPSTGWGTEAFF
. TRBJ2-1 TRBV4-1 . TGCGCCAGCAGCCAAGAGCGTGTAGAGCGGGCGGGTGAGCAGTTCTTC CASSQERVERAGEQFF
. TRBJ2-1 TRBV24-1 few TGTGCCACCAGTGATTTTAGGGGGGGCTCCTACAATGAGCAGTTCTTC CATSDFRGGSYNEQFF
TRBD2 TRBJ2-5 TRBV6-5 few TGTGCCAGCAGTTATTCGGGGGGGGAAGAGACCCAGTACTTC CASSYSGGEETQYF
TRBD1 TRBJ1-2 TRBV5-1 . TGCGCCAGTTCAGGGGGCCCGGACTATGGCTACACCTTC CASSGGPDYGYTF
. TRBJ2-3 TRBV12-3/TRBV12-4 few TGTGCCAGCATCTCCGAGTACGTCCGGACGGATACGCAGTATTTT CASISEYVRTDTQYF
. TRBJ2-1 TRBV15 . TGTGCCACCAGCAGAGATATTTTCGGGATGAGCTCCTACAATGAGCAGTTCTTC CATSRDIFGMSSYNEQFF
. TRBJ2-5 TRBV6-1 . TGTGCCAGCAGTGATGGTCTCGGGGAGACCCAGTACTTC CASSDGLGETQYF
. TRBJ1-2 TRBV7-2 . TGTGCCAGCATCGAGGAACCTTCGGTCTATGGCTACACCTTC CASIEEPSVYGYTF
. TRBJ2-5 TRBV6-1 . TGTGCCAGCGGGCTCCAAGAGACCCAGTACTTC CASGLQETQYF
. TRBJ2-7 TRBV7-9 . TGTGCCAGCAGCTTAGTAGATTTCTACGAGCAGTACTTC CASSLVDFYEQYF
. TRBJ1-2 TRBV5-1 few TGCGCCAGCAGCTTGATCGTCCAGGGCGGTGGCTACACCTTC CASSLIVQGGGYTF
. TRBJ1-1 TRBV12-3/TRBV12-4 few TGTGCCAGCAGTTTAACACAGACAGGGAACACTGAAGCTTTCTTT CASSLTQTGNTEAFF
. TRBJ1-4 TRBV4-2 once TGTGCCAGCAGCCAAGGACAGGCGACAACTAATGAAAAACTGTTTTTT CASSQGQATTNEKLFF
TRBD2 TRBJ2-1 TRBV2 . TGTGCCAGCAGAGGCCGACTAGCGGGAATGGACAATGAGCAGTTCTTC CASRGRLAGMDNEQFF
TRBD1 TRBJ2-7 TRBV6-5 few TGTGCCAGCAGTTACAGGGGGCGCGTGGCTGACGAGCAGTACTTC CASSYRGRVADEQYF